This entry describes one TCR beta chain. The record originates from a study of CD8 T cells in Susac syndrome. In the study overall: The sequenced Susac syndrome patients comprised five or six with active disease and about eight in remission.

CD8+ and CD4+ T cells circulating in blood were sequenced for TCR beta. RNA totalling roughly 0.45 to 1 ug underwent reverse transcription with random hexamers. From the immunoSEQ multiplex PCR reads, TCRdb called clonotypes with MiXCR, one entry per CDR3 protein. This sample has about 190,000 distinct CDR3 sequences, with about 95% found just once. This TCR was sampled from a human donor with Susac syndrome. The sample consisted of CD8+ T cells from PBMCs.

In nucleotides, the CDR3 is TGTGCCACCAGCAGATCTGACAGGGGGTTGGACGAGCAGTACTTC. This translates into CATSRSDRGLDEQYF. This chain uses TRBV15 with TRBJ2-7; 9 bases align to TRBD1. CDR3 size: 15 residues. Per the germline V gene, CDR1 is LNHNV and CDR2 is YYDKDF (reference sequence). Unmatched junction bases numbered 7, after V lost 2 bases and J lost 5 bases.